Each of the 5 T cell receptor beta chains below was sequenced from the same sample in a study of post-analysis software for immune sequencing data. Study findings and constraints: Patients carried roughly 5 TRBV segments more frequently than controls did, and TRBV5-6, TRBV5-1 and TRBV20-1 were among them.

Every TCR beta cDNA library bore unique molecular identifiers. TCRdb re-called the PCR reads through MiXCR, storing one row per CDR3 protein. The data contain more than 450,000 distinct CDR3 sequences, under 40% of them singletons. No antigen has been assigned to these receptors. What was sequenced was blood. These TCRs come from a girl aged 2-17 years with multiple sclerosis.

A few counts support this clonotype. The chain is built from TRBV20-1 and TRBJ1-1; 7 nucleotides line up with TRBD1. Germline V gene sequence: CDR1 DFQATT, CDR2 SNEGSKA (reference sequence). This CDR3 is built from 14 residues. V trimming: 6 bases; J trimming: 1 base; junction bases outside the gene matches: 8. CDR3 bases: TGCAGTGCCAGCGACAGGGCTTGGAACACTGAAGCTTTCTTT. Amino acid sequence: CSASDRAWNTEAFF.

The chain links TRBV5-1 to TRBJ2-5, with 9 bases that match TRBD1. CDR1 is SGHRS, CDR2 YFSETQ, per germline. The V and J ends lost 0 bases and 13 bases, in that order; junction bases with no gene match: 10. The CDR3 has 14 residues. The CDR3 DNA reads TGCGCCAGCAGCTTGGACAGGGGGCCAAACGAGCGGTACTTC. Its protein product is CASSLDRGPNERYF.

This clonotype has just one count. The CDR3 DNA reads TGTGCCAGCAGCCATGGGCCAGGGGCGTTGAATGGCTACACCTTC. Protein: CASSHGPGALNGYTF. The chain has TRBV3-1 and TRBJ1-2; TRBD1 might be the D (6 bases). This CDR3 contains 15 residues. CDR1 is LGHDT, CDR2 YNNKEL, per germline (reference sequence). The V end was cut by 3 bases, the J end by 6 bases, with 17 bases between. The full variable domain, its missing parts supplied by reference TRBV3-1 and TRBJ1-2, is DTAVSQTPKYLVTQMGNDKSIKCEQNLGHDTMYWYKQDSKKFLKIMFSYNNKELIINETVPNRFSPKSPDKAHLNLHINSLELGDSAVYFCASSHGPGALNGYTFGSGTRLTVV.

This clonotype showed up just a few times. This chain links TRBV5-6 with TRBJ2-5, with 7 bases fitting TRBD1. The CDR3 extends over 15 amino acids. Germline CDR1 and CDR2: SGHDT and YYEEEE. V lost 4 bases and J lost 2; bases outside the gene matches: 8. DNA of the CDR3: TGTGCCAGCAGCCTGGATGGGACAGTTCAAGAGACCCAGTACTTC. Encoded protein: CASSLDGTVQETQYF.

The chain recombines TRBV18 with TRBJ1-1, with D maybe TRBD1 (5 bases). This CDR3 region has 13 residues. In germline, CDR1 is KGHSH, CDR2 LQKENI. V dropped 6 bases and J dropped 4 bases, with 12 bases sitting between them. The CDR3 region has the DNA TGTGCCAGCTCGCGCCGGCAGGGCACTGAAGCTTTCTTT. Protein: CASSRRQGTEAFF.